The source of this T cell receptor beta chain is a study of radiation and T cells in renal cell carcinoma. In regard to this clone: What it recognizes is unknown.

The V gene lost 4 bases and the J gene lost 4 bases, with 13 bases spanning the gap. Per germline, CDR1 SEHNR and CDR2 FQNEAQ (reference sequence). The CDR3 length is 14 residues. Assay: immunoSEQ multiplex PCR; the TCRdb copy retains only in-frame clones and omits some. This table has some 100,000 clones, 82% appearing once. Findings and limits, study-wide: Top tumor clonotypes rose in blood 2 weeks post-radiation, then contracted.

Time point defined: baseline pretreatment blood. Indicated treatment: 15 Gy SBRT to primary tumor, nephrectomy 4 weeks later. This specimen consisted of blood, obtained from a patient whose treatment included radiotherapy and nephrectomy. The TCR comes from a man aged 55-75 years with renal cell carcinoma. The rearrangement joins TRBV7-9 to TRBJ1-2, with a tentative D call TRBD1 (5 bases). CDR3 region: CASSSELQGYGYTF. The DNA for the CDR3 is TGTGCCAGCAGCTCCGAACTTCAGGGCTATGGCTACACCTTC.